Below, 24 T cell receptor beta chains from the same sample are listed, as sequenced in a study of shared clonotypes between healthy human individuals (dated by TCRdb to the early 2020s). Preparation of the library involved the immunoSEQ multiplex PCR assay. Held by TCRdb, this immuneACCESS table contains in-frame sequences only and omits some clones. Under half of the omission traces to an unresolved V gene where checked; the cause of the rest is unknown. Present in this sample are about 2.4 million clones, more than 85% of which were seen just once. The ten largest make up more than 0.35% of the sample. Sequences were obtained from naive CD4+ T cells from PBMCs. The sample's cell subset or site, from its label and the paper: CD45RA+ positively selected. All receptors come from a man aged 18-30 years in good health. Some clones in this sample may be carry-over from other donors' samples.

This chain joins TRBV11-3 and TRBJ2-3; 11 bases agree with TRBD1. The CDR3 runs to 17 residues. CDR1 and CDR2 from the germline V gene are SGHNT and YENEEA. The V gene end was trimmed by 0 bases and the J gene end by 4 bases; junction bases not matched to a gene: 6. The CDR3, as DNA: TGTGCCAGCAGCTTAGATGGACAGGGGGCCGGGTCAGATACGCAGTATTTT. The encoded protein is CASSLDGQGAGSDTQYF.

Regarding this clone: Distinct nucleotide sequences in the sample also encode this CDR3. The V and J genes are TRBV5-1 and TRBJ1-1; 9 bases match TRBD1. V trimming: 4 bases; J trimming: 0 bases; junction bases outside the gene matches: 4. This CDR3 is built from 15 residues. The germline V gene encodes CDR1 SGHRS and CDR2 YFSETQ. The CDR3 nucleotides read TGCGCCAGCAGCCTAGGGACAGGGTTGAACACTGAAGCTTTCTTT. Its translation is CASSLGTGLNTEAFF.

The V call is TRBV2, the J call TRBJ2-3; 7 nucleotides line up with TRBD1. CDR3 length: 13 amino acids. CDR1 and CDR2 from the germline V gene are SNHLY and FYNNEI. V was pared by 6 bases and J by 2 bases, with 2 bases of the junction left unmatched. CDR3 sequence (DNA): TGTGCCAGCAGCGGACAGGTCACAGATACGCAGTATTTT. This translates into CASSGQVTDTQYF.

The gene calls are TRBV19 and TRBJ2-1; D is possibly TRBD2 (5 bases). V lost 3 bases, J lost 2 bases, and 14 bases lay in between. This CDR3 has 16 residues. CDR1 and CDR2 from the germline V gene are LNHDA and SQIVND (reference sequence). The DNA of the CDR3 is TGTGCCAGTAGTATGCCCCGGGGAAGGACCTACAATGAGCAGTTCTTC. It yields the protein CASSMPRGRTYNEQFF.

The chain has TRBV4-3 and TRBJ2-7; no definite D call. Germline CDR1 reads LGHNA; CDR2 reads YSLEER. Trimming shortened V by 0 bases and J by 3 bases, and 9 bases separated the two germline ends. This CDR3 is built from 14 residues. Here the CDR3 DNA reads TGCGCCAGCAGCCAAGATCGGCCCGGCTACGAGCAGTACTTC. Residues: CASSQDRPGYEQYF.

The chain carries TRBV30 and TRBJ2-2; D is perhaps TRBD1 or TRBD2 (5 bases each). CDR1 is GTSNPN, CDR2 SVGIG, per germline (reference sequence). The CDR3 runs 12 residues. Deletions cut 5 bases from V and 4 bases from J, with 8 bases between. This CDR3 reads CAWGAGTGELFF. In DNA form, the CDR3 reads TGTGCCTGGGGGGCGGGCACCGGGGAGCTGTTTTTT.

This clone was counted once. The chain uses TRBV7-9 and TRBJ2-7, with 8 bases lining up with TRBD1. In germline, CDR1 is SEHNR, CDR2 FQNEAQ (reference sequence). The CDR3 covers 16 residues. The V gene end was trimmed by 0 bases and the J gene end by 1 base; junction bases not matched to a gene: 5. The CDR3 bases are TGTGCCAGCAGCTTAGCAGCAGGGGGCCTTTCCTACGAGCAGTACTTC. This gives the protein CASSLAAGGLSYEQYF.

The chain links TRBV6-6 to TRBJ2-5; D unclear. The length of the CDR3 is 14 residues. V lost 6 bases and J lost 2, with 13 bases in between. Germline V lookup: CDR1 MNHNY, CDR2 SVGAGI (reference sequence). The CDR3, as DNA: TGTGCCAGCAGAGCCCGGCCGTTACAAGAGACCCAGTACTTC. This translates into CASRARPLQETQYF.

The J gene is TRBJ2-1, the V gene TRBV15, with TRBD2 matching 10 bases. V shed 4 bases, J shed 4 bases, and the junction held 7 bases outside the gene matches. The germline V gene encodes CDR1 LNHNV and CDR2 YYDKDF (reference sequence). CDR3 length: 16 amino acids. This CDR3 reads CATSMGLALRYNEQFF. The CDR3 DNA is TGTGCCACCAGCATGGGACTAGCGCTAAGATACAATGAGCAGTTCTTC.

This clone appeared once. The gene calls are TRBV19 and TRBJ1-5; D is possibly TRBD1 (6 bases). Germline V gene lookup returns CDR1 LNHDA and CDR2 SQIVND (reference sequence). Trimming cost V 6 bases and J 6 bases, with 15 bases left between them. The CDR3 sequence is 14 residues long. CDR3 DNA: TGTGCCAGTAGCCGTGACAGGCACAGTCAGCCCCAGCATTTT. It codes for CASSRDRHSQPQHF. Full variable domain (missing parts from reference TRBV19 and TRBJ1-5): DGGITQSPKYLFRKEGQNVTLSCEQNLNHDAMYWYRQDPGQGLRLIYYSQIVNDFQKGDIAEGYSVSREKKESFPLTVTSAQKNPTAFYLCASSRDRHSQPQHFGDGTRLSIL.

CDR3 residues: CASNPGRSYEQYF. Here the CDR3 DNA reads TGCGCCAGCAATCCGGGACGCTCCTACGAGCAGTACTTC. The rearrangement links TRBV5-1 to TRBJ2-7; D assignment may be TRBD1 or TRBD2 (5 bases each). The germline V and J ends were trimmed by 6 bases and 0 bases, with 10 bases remaining between them. There are 13 residues in the CDR3. Per the germline V gene, CDR1 is SGHRS and CDR2 is YFSETQ.

This sequence joins TRBV9 and TRBJ2-1; D is perhaps TRBD2 (5 bases). CDR3 size: 13 residues. V lost 4 bases to trimming and J lost 8 bases, with 13 bases between them. CDR1 is SGDLS, CDR2 YYNGEE, per germline. In DNA form, the CDR3 reads TGTGCCAGCAGCCGAGAGGGTAGGGATGAGCAGTTCTTC. Protein sequence: CASSREGRDEQFF. Full variable domain (remainder filled in from reference TRBV9 and TRBJ2-1): DSGVTQTPKHLITATGQRVTLRCSPRSGDLSVYWYQQSLDQGLQFLIQYYNGEERAKGNILERFSAQQFPDLHSELNLSSLELGDSALYFCASSREGRDEQFFGPGTRLTVL.

This chain links TRBV4-2 with TRBJ1-5; tentative D call: TRBD1 (5 bases). There are 15 residues in the CDR3. V lost 0 bases and J lost 4, with 10 bases in between. CDR1 and CDR2 from the germline V gene are LGHNA and YNFKEQ. CDR3: CASSQEGRENQPQHF. The CDR3 nucleotides read TGTGCCAGCAGCCAAGAGGGCAGGGAAAATCAGCCCCAGCATTTT.

The V gene is TRBV27, the J gene TRBJ2-7; no reliable D call. The V end lost 1 base, the J end lost 0 bases, and 10 bases lay between the germline ends. The CDR3 is 15 amino acids. Germline V gene sequence: CDR1 MNHEY, CDR2 SMNVEV (reference sequence). The CDR3 loop is CASSLWATSSYEQYF. The CDR3 region has the DNA TGTGCCAGCAGTTTATGGGCAACCAGCTCCTACGAGCAGTACTTC.

This sequence joins TRBV11-3 and TRBJ2-2, with TRBD1 matching 8 bases. V trimming: 4 bases; J trimming: 6 bases; junction bases outside the gene matches: 4. The CDR3 sequence is 14 residues long. Germline assignment: CDR1 SGHNT and CDR2 YENEEA. The CDR3 loop reads CASSSRTGPGELFF. The CDR3 nucleotides are TGTGCCAGCAGCTCGAGGACAGGGCCCGGGGAGCTGTTTTTT.

The chain joins TRBV7-2 to TRBJ2-3; D uncertain. V gave up 2 bases and J gave up 6 bases, with 12 bases separating them. The CDR3 covers 14 residues. Germline V lookup: CDR1 SGHTA, CDR2 FQGNSA. The CDR3 sequence: CASSLIMQSDTQYF. The CDR3 region has the DNA TGTGCCAGCAGCTTAATAATGCAGAGCGATACGCAGTATTTT.

The genes are TRBV7-2 and TRBJ2-5, with D possibly being TRBD2 (5 bases). The CDR3 is 14 residues long. The V and J ends lost 2 bases and 2 bases respectively, with 9 bases between them. Per the germline V gene, CDR1 is SGHTA and CDR2 is FQGNSA. The CDR3 here is CASSLRLTQETQYF. In DNA form, the CDR3 reads TGTGCCAGCAGCTTAAGACTAACACAAGAGACCCAGTACTTC.

V and J are TRBV28 and TRBJ2-7, with 8 positions matching TRBD1. CDR1 is MDHEN and CDR2 is SYDVKM in the germline V gene. Trimming at V came to 3 bases and at J to 6 bases, leaving 7 bases not matched to a gene. The CDR3 extends over 14 amino acids. CDR3 amino acids: CASSLRQGLGEQYF. The CDR3 DNA reads as TGTGCCAGCAGTTTGAGACAGGGGTTGGGCGAGCAGTACTTC.

The V and J genes are TRBV7-7 and TRBJ2-5; 15 bases are a match to TRBD2. This CDR3 has 17 amino acids. Per germline, CDR1 SSHAT and CDR2 FNYEAQ (reference sequence). With 0 bases clipped from V and 2 bases from J, the junction kept 1 base outside the gene matches. The CDR3 nucleotides read TGTGCCAGCAGCTTAGCCGGACTAGCGGGAGGGCAAGAGACCCAGTACTTC. It is translated as CASSLAGLAGGQETQYF.

CDR3 sequence (DNA): TGCGCCAGCAGCCAAGGAGATGGTTCTTTGGCCAAAAACATTCAGTACTTC. Residues: CASSQGDGSLAKNIQYF. The chain recombines TRBV4-3 with TRBJ2-4, with unresolved D. With 1 base removed from V and 1 base from J, the gap between germline ends came to 14 bases. CDR1 is LGHNA and CDR2 is YSLEER in the germline V gene. The CDR3 has 17 amino acids.

CDR3 coding DNA: TGTGCCAGCAGCGGCCGAAGGACAGGGGGCACAGATACGCAGTATTTT. Protein sequence: CASSGRRTGGTDTQYF. V usage is TRBV9 and J usage is TRBJ2-3, with 9 bases that match TRBD1. V trimming: 3 bases; J trimming: 1 base; junction bases outside the gene matches: 6. This CDR3 has 16 residues. The germline V gene encodes CDR1 SGDLS and CDR2 YYNGEE.

This chain connects TRBV20-1 to TRBJ2-5; possibly TRBD2 for D (6 bases). Germline V gene lookup returns CDR1 DFQATT and CDR2 SNEGSKA (reference sequence). The V end lost 7 bases, the J end lost 5 bases, and 11 bases lay between the germline ends. CDR3 size: 11 residues. Here the CDR3 reads CSGRGGETQYF. In DNA, the CDR3 is TGCAGTGGACGGGGAGGCGAGACCCAGTACTTC.

The genes are TRBV6-1 and TRBJ1-4, with D maybe TRBD1 (5 bases). V shed 3 bases and J shed 0 bases, with 17 bases lying between them. Germline lookup yields CDR1 MNHNS and CDR2 SASEGT. The CDR3 loop spans 18 amino acids. The CDR3 region has the DNA TGTGCCAGCAGTGATGGGGACGATATATGGACAACTAATGAAAAACTGTTTTTT. This sequence encodes CASSDGDDIWTTNEKLFF.

The genes are TRBV21-1 and TRBJ2-3. TRBV21-1 is designated a pseudogene. This CDR3 has 16 residues. CDR3 nucleotide sequence: TGTGCCAGCAGCAAAGTCGGCCCAAGGGTAGTCGATACGCAGTATTTT. Translated, it gives CASSKVGPRVVDTQYF.